These 25 T cell receptor beta chains were all obtained from the same sample, sequenced in a study of CD8 T cells in Susac syndrome. It was with random hexamers that 0.5 to 1 ug RNA was reverse transcribed. TCRdb independently ran MiXCR on the immunoSEQ multiplex PCR reads; one entry per CDR3 protein. The table records 250,000 to 350,000 distinct CDR3 sequences, about 90% of them present only once. Sequencing was done on a sample of CD4+ T cells from PBMCs. These receptors came from a human donor with multiple sclerosis.

The gene calls are TRBV20-1 and TRBJ1-1; TRBD1 is a possible D gene (6 bases). V dropped 2 bases and J dropped 5 bases, with 15 bases sitting between them. Germline V lookup: CDR1 DFQATT, CDR2 SNEGSKA (reference sequence). The CDR3 runs to 14 residues. The CDR3 loop reads CSARLDTGRTEAFF. CDR3 sequence (DNA): TGCAGTGCTAGACTAGATACAGGGAGGACTGAAGCTTTCTTT.

V usage is TRBV6-1 and J usage is TRBJ2-1, with D perhaps being TRBD1 or TRBD2 (5 bases each). The ends were cut back, 8 bases at V and 1 base at J, with 15 bases in the middle. The CDR3 is made up of 15 amino acids. CDR1 is MNHNS and CDR2 is SASEGT in the germline V gene. The CDR3 here is CASSGTRGSYNEQFF. The CDR3, as DNA: TGTGCCAGCTCTGGGACCAGAGGTTCCTACAATGAGCAGTTCTTC.

J is TRBJ2-1 and V is TRBV6-2 or TRBV6-3; weak D call: TRBD2 (7 bases). The CDR3 loop spans 15 amino acids. V gave up 5 bases and J gave up 5 bases, with 16 bases separating them. Germline CDR1 is MNHEY and CDR2 is SVGEGT. DNA for the CDR3: TGTGCCAGCAGTCCATCGGGGGGACACCACAATGAGCAGTTCTTC. This gives the protein CASSPSGGHHNEQFF.

V is TRBV19 and J is TRBJ2-7; perhaps TRBD1 as D (6 bases). The CDR3 is 12 amino acids. Deletions cut 4 bases from V and 4 bases from J, with 8 bases between. Germline CDR1 and CDR2: LNHDA and SQIVND (reference sequence). The chain's CDR3 is CASSTQGYEQYF. Here the CDR3 DNA reads TGTGCCAGTAGTACACAGGGATACGAGCAGTACTTC.

The rearrangement joins TRBV5-1 to TRBJ2-1; the D gene is possibly TRBD2 (5 bases). Germline CDR1 and CDR2: SGHRS and YFSETQ. The CDR3 has 13 amino acids. Trimming left V 4 bases short and J 8 bases short, with 13 bases between. As DNA, the CDR3 is TGCGCCAGCAGCCCGCGGGCTACGGATGAGCAGTTCTTC. It translates to CASSPRATDEQFF.

CDR3 sequence (DNA): TGTGCCAGCAGCCGGGGGCCAGCGGGAGTTAAGGAGACCCAGTACTTC. It yields the protein CASSRGPAGVKETQYF. V and J are TRBV5-4 and TRBJ2-5; 8 bases are shared with TRBD2. Germline V CDR1 and CDR2: SGHNT, YYREEE (reference sequence). Germline trimming cut 4 bases from V and 5 bases from J; bases unmatched to any gene: 13. This CDR3 spans 16 amino acids.

The chain couples TRBV7-9 to TRBJ2-1; the D gene is possibly TRBD1 (5 bases). V lost 5 bases and J lost 7, with 9 bases in between. The germline V gene has CDR1 SEHNR and CDR2 FQNEAQ (reference sequence). The length of the CDR3 is 12 residues. CDR3 in amino acids: CASSPGWNEQFF. The CDR3 DNA is TGTGCCAGCAGCCCAGGGTGGAATGAGCAGTTCTTC.

The chain recombines TRBV5-1 with TRBJ1-2; no firm D call. The CDR3 spans 14 residues. Trimming removed 0 bases at V and 3 bases at J, with 9 bases between. Germline loops: CDR1 SGHRS, CDR2 YFSETQ. DNA for the CDR3: TGCGCCAGCAGCTTGGAGGGCCGCGACTATGGCTACACCTTC. The encoded protein is CASSLEGRDYGYTF.

This chain uses TRBV2 with TRBJ2-1, with D perhaps being TRBD1 or TRBD2 (5 bases each). V dropped 3 bases and J dropped 5 bases, with 14 bases sitting between them. The CDR3 contains 15 residues. Germline CDR1 reads SNHLY; CDR2 reads FYNNEI. The CDR3 protein is CASSETGLSNNEQFF. CDR3 sequence (DNA): TGTGCCAGCAGTGAGACGGGGCTCTCTAACAATGAGCAGTTCTTC.

The rearrangement links TRBV2 to TRBJ1-5; D gene ambiguous. From germline, CDR1 is SNHLY and CDR2 FYNNEI. The CDR3 covers 13 residues. Trimming removed 3 bases from V and 5 bases from J, with 8 bases in between. CDR3 DNA: TGTGCCAGCAGTGACGAGGGTTATCAGCCCCAGCATTTT. This gives the protein CASSDEGYQPQHF. Filled out from reference TRBV2 and TRBJ1-5, the complete variable domain reads EPEVTQTPSHQVTQMGQEVILRCVPISNHLYFYWYRQILGQKVEFLVSFYNNEISEKSEIFDDQFSVERPDGSNFTLKIRSTKLEDSAMYFCASSDEGYQPQHFGDGTRLSIL.

The V gene is TRBV4-3, the J gene TRBJ1-1; 10 positions agree with TRBD1. Trimming cost V 1 base and J 0 bases; bases outside gene matches: 8. CDR3 length: 18 residues. The germline gives CDR1 LGHNA, CDR2 YSLEER. The CDR3 sequence is CASSQATGGQILNTEAFF. In nucleotides, the CDR3 is TGCGCCAGCAGCCAAGCGACAGGGGGCCAGATCTTGAACACTGAAGCTTTCTTT.

V and J are TRBV7-2 and TRBJ2-3, with TRBD2 matching 12 bases. In germline, CDR1 is SGHTA, CDR2 FQGNSA. With V trimmed by 2 bases and J by 5 bases, 5 bases remained unmatched. The CDR3 runs to 16 residues. CDR3: CASSLTRLAGVDTQYF. In DNA, the CDR3 is TGTGCCAGCAGCTTAACCCGACTAGCGGGAGTAGATACGCAGTATTTT.

The chain uses TRBV29-1 and TRBJ2-5; D not resolved. V lost 5 bases, J lost 2 bases, and 9 bases lay in between. The CDR3 is 12 amino acids. Germline CDR1 reads SQVTM; CDR2 reads ANQGSEA. CDR3 sequence: CSVSQEQETQYF. Here the CDR3 DNA reads TGCAGCGTTTCTCAGGAGCAAGAGACCCAGTACTTC. The full variable domain, completed using reference TRBV29-1 and TRBJ2-5, is SAVISQKPSRDICQRGTSLTIQCQVDSQVTMMFWYRQQPGQSLTLIATANQGSEATYESGFVIDKFPISRPNLTFSTLTVSNMSPEDSSIYLCSVSQEQETQYFGPGTRLLVL.

The chain links TRBV12-3 or TRBV12-4 to TRBJ2-3; D is possibly TRBD2 (7 bases). Trimming took 1 base from V and 4 from J, leaving 15 bases between them. There are 16 residues in the CDR3. CDR3 DNA sequence: TGTGCCAGCAGTTTAGATGGGGGGGGCCACGCAGATACGCAGTATTTT. Translating it yields CASSLDGGGHADTQYF.

The chain uses TRBV5-1 and TRBJ1-2, with 10 bases that match TRBD1. The CDR3 runs to 13 residues. Germline CDR1 and CDR2: SGHRS and YFSETQ. Trimming at V came to 4 bases and at J to 6 bases, leaving 3 bases not matched to a gene. CDR3 protein: CASSPGTGDGYTF. CDR3 sequence (DNA): TGCGCCAGCAGCCCGGGGACAGGGGATGGCTACACCTTC.

DNA for the CDR3: TGTGCCAGCTCCCAAGGACAGGGCCTTCAAGAGACCCAGTACTTC. It yields the protein CASSQGQGLQETQYF. This chain joins TRBV18 and TRBJ2-5, with 8 positions matching TRBD1. This CDR3 is built from 15 residues. Germline assignment: CDR1 KGHSH and CDR2 LQKENI. V lost 6 bases and J lost 2; bases outside the gene matches: 8. Full variable domain (rest looked up from reference TRBV18 and TRBJ2-5): NAGVMQNPRHLVRRRGQEARLRCSPMKGHSHVYWYRQLPEEGLKFMVYLQKENIIDESGMPKERFSAEFPKEGPSILRIQQVVRGDSAAYFCASSQGQGLQETQYFGPGTRLLVL.

The gene calls are TRBV12-3 or TRBV12-4 and TRBJ1-2; D gene ambiguous. This CDR3 is 14 amino acids long. The V end was cut by 4 bases, the J end by 4 bases, with 13 bases between. CDR3 protein: CASSYSGPIYGYTF. The DNA for the CDR3 is TGTGCCAGCAGTTACTCCGGTCCGATCTATGGCTACACCTTC.

V usage is TRBV6-5 and J usage is TRBJ1-4; 10 nucleotides align to TRBD1. V lost 2 bases to trimming and J lost 7 bases; unmatched junction nucleotides: 4. The CDR3 covers 15 residues. Germline V gene sequence: CDR1 MNHEY, CDR2 SVGAGI. Here the CDR3 reads CASSYGTGDGEKLFF. The CDR3 DNA reads TGTGCCAGCAGTTACGGGACAGGGGATGGTGAAAAACTGTTTTTT.

The chain links TRBV3-1 to TRBJ2-2, with 9 bases identical to TRBD1. The CDR3 loop spans 18 amino acids. The J segment lost 0 bases and the V segment lost 5 bases, leaving 10 bases of the junction unmatched. Germline CDR1 and CDR2: LGHDT and YNNKEL (reference sequence). CDR3 in DNA: TGTGCCAGCAGCTCGAGAACCGGGACAGGGTCGAACACCGGGGAGCTGTTTTTT. Encoded protein: CASSSRTGTGSNTGELFF. Full variable domain (remainder filled in from reference TRBV3-1 and TRBJ2-2): DTAVSQTPKYLVTQMGNDKSIKCEQNLGHDTMYWYKQDSKKFLKIMFSYNNKELIINETVPNRFSPKSPDKAHLNLHINSLELGDSAVYFCASSSRTGTGSNTGELFFGEGSRLTVL.

This chain links TRBV7-2 with TRBJ1-1, with a weak D call TRBD1 (6 bases). The V and J ends lost 5 bases and 1 base respectively, with 14 bases between them. This CDR3 has 15 residues. Germline-derived CDR1 and CDR2 are SGHTA and FQGNSA. Here the CDR3 DNA reads TGTGCCAGCAGCACCAGGACAGTCGGGAACACTGAAGCTTTCTTT. Protein product: CASSTRTVGNTEAFF.

The genes are TRBV7-6 and TRBJ2-5; 8 bases are a match to TRBD2. The CDR3 consists of 16 residues. V lost 5 bases and J lost 3; bases outside the gene matches: 11. Per the germline V gene, CDR1 is SGHVS and CDR2 is FNYEAQ. The CDR3 is CASSKRGTSREETQYF. CDR3 coding DNA: TGTGCCAGCAGCAAACGCGGGACTAGTCGGGAAGAGACCCAGTACTTC.

This clonotype came up a few times. This CDR3 reads CASSESTRQGTYF. The CDR3 nucleotides are TGCGCCAGCAGTGAGTCGACAAGACAGGGGACGTACTTC. The chain combines TRBV10-1 with TRBJ2-5; TRBD1 agrees at 8 bases. With V trimmed by 0 bases and J by 13 bases, 7 bases remained unmatched. The CDR3 consists of 13 residues. The germline V gene has CDR1 WNHNN and CDR2 SYGVQD (reference sequence).

The genes are TRBV19 and TRBJ1-1; TRBD1 matches 7 bases. The CDR3 spans 15 residues. Germline CDR1 LNHDA, CDR2 SQIVND (reference sequence). After removal of 10 bases from V and 2 bases from J, the junction contained 13 bases not matched to a gene. The CDR3 DNA reads as TGTGCCATCGCAGGGTCTCGAGGGGGCAACACTGAAGCTTTCTTT. Amino acids: CAIAGSRGGNTEAFF.

This chain uses TRBV20-1 with TRBJ1-5, with D tentatively TRBD1 (6 bases). V gave up 4 bases and J gave up 7 bases, with 17 bases separating them. Germline V gives CDR1 DFQATT, CDR2 SNEGSKA (reference sequence). CDR3 size: 14 residues. The DNA of the CDR3 is TGCAGTGCTATGGGGGGCGCCGAAGGGCAGCCCCAGCATTTT. Amino acids: CSAMGGAEGQPQHF.

The rearrangement joins TRBV18 to TRBJ2-2; D is perhaps TRBD1 (5 bases). V was pared by 6 bases and J by 6 bases, with 23 bases between. Germline lookup yields CDR1 KGHSH and CDR2 LQKENI. This CDR3 region has 17 residues. The CDR3 loop is CASSLTSSQGQSGELFF. The CDR3 DNA follows: TGTGCCAGCTCGCTTACCAGCAGCCAGGGCCAATCCGGGGAGCTGTTTTTT.